The 20 T cell receptor beta chains given below trace back to one sample, sequenced in a study of T cell responses to AZD1222 COVID-19 vaccine. Clones were sequenced by immunoSEQ multiplex PCR, and TCRdb holds only the in-frame ones, with some missing. Of about 150,000 clones detected, about nine tenths appear once; the ten largest clones hold around 2.9%. The sample in question was peripheral blood, obtained on day 0 of AZD1222 vaccination. These receptors came from an adult in good health.

This rearrangement joins TRBV7-3 to TRBJ1-1; 8 nucleotides align to TRBD1. There are 14 residues in the CDR3. V shed 4 bases and J 4 bases; nucleotides not matched to a gene: 5. Germline V CDR1 and CDR2: SGHTA, FQGTGA. CDR3 nucleotide sequence: TGTGCCAGCAGCTCAACGGACAGGGCCACTGAAGCTTTCTTT. This codes for CASSSTDRATEAFF.

The genes are TRBV3-1 (or the pseudogene TRBV3-2) and TRBJ2-1; a possible D gene is TRBD1 (6 bases). V dropped 0 bases and J dropped 2 bases, with 11 bases sitting between them. The CDR3 loop spans 16 amino acids. In germline, CDR1 is LGHDT, CDR2 YNNKEL (reference sequence). The DNA for the CDR3 is TGTGCCAGCAGCCAAGAAAGCAGGGGAGCCTACAATGAGCAGTTCTTC. This gives the protein CASSQESRGAYNEQFF.

The V and J genes are TRBV3-1 (or the pseudogene TRBV3-2) and TRBJ2-2, with a tentative D call TRBD2 (5 bases). The CDR3 has 14 residues. V dropped 4 bases and J dropped 4 bases, with 10 bases sitting between them. Germline V gives CDR1 LGHDT, CDR2 YNNKEL (reference sequence). The CDR3 DNA follows: TGTGCCAGCAGCCCAGGAGGTTCCACCGGGGAGCTGTTTTTT. Amino acids: CASSPGGSTGELFF.

The chain links TRBV29-1 to TRBJ1-5, with D perhaps TRBD1 (5 bases). Germline V CDR1 and CDR2: SQVTM, ANQGSEA. The CDR3 is 12 amino acids. The V gene lost 4 bases and the J gene lost 5 bases, with 9 bases spanning the gap. The CDR3 loop reads CSVGEQDQPQHF. CDR3 DNA sequence: TGCAGCGTTGGAGAACAGGATCAGCCCCAGCATTTT.

The chain recombines TRBV5-4 with TRBJ2-1; 10 nucleotides align to TRBD2. The trim removed 0 bases at V and 7 bases at J, leaving 7 bases unmatched. The CDR3 has 16 residues. CDR1 and CDR2 (germline): SGHNT, YYREEE (reference sequence). The CDR3 bases are TGTGCCAGCAGCTTGGACAGCGGGGGGGCGTATAATGAGCAGTTCTTC. Its translation: CASSLDSGGAYNEQFF. The variable domain in full, with the rest retrieved from reference TRBV5-4 and TRBJ2-1, is ETGVTQSPTHLIKTRGQQVTLRCSSQSGHNTVSWYQQALGQGPQFIFQYYREEENGRGNFPPRFSGLQFPNYSSELNVNALELDDSALYLCASSLDSGGAYNEQFFGPGTRLTVL.

Concerning this clone itself: The junction differs from germline at one of its ends, possibly a read error. The V and J genes are TRBV5-8 and TRBJ1-6; D might be TRBD1 (6 bases). The CDR3 consists of 15 residues. Germline V gene data show CDR1 as SGHTS and CDR2 as YDEGEE. The CDR3 DNA reads TGTGCCACCAGCTTGAAGGGGGTCTTTAATTCACCCCTCCACTTT. Its translation: CATSLKGVFNSPLHF.

The chain combines TRBV18 with TRBJ1-3, with 7 nucleotides matching TRBD1. The CDR3 runs to 16 residues. The V segment lost 3 bases and the J segment 1 base; nucleotides outside the gene matches: 6. Germline V lookup: CDR1 KGHSH, CDR2 LQKENI. CDR3 bases: TGTGCCAGCTCACCCCAACCGACAGGGTCTGGAAACACCATATATTTT. This encodes CASSPQPTGSGNTIYF.

CDR3 protein: CAISKRGYYNEQFF. The CDR3 DNA follows: TGTGCCATAAGCAAACGGGGGTACTACAATGAGCAGTTCTTC. V usage is TRBV2 and J usage is TRBJ2-1; weak D call: TRBD2 (6 bases). The CDR3 is made up of 14 amino acids. V was pared by 10 bases and J by 3 bases, with 16 bases between. Germline CDR1 and CDR2: SNHLY and FYNNEI.

The J gene is TRBJ1-4, the V gene TRBV13; D gene unclear. This CDR3 is 15 amino acids long. Deletions cut 9 bases from V and 7 bases from J, with 21 bases between. Germline V lookup: CDR1 PRHDT, CDR2 FYEKMQ (reference sequence). CDR3 in amino acids: CARTVPWGGIEKLFF. CDR3 in DNA: TGTGCCAGGACGGTACCTTGGGGAGGTATTGAAAAACTGTTTTTT. The full variable domain, its missing parts supplied by reference TRBV13 and TRBJ1-4, is AAGVIQSPRHLIKEKRETATLKCYPIPRHDTVYWYQQGPGQDPQFLISFYEKMQSDKGSIPDRFSAQQFSDYHSELNMSSLELGDSALYFCARTVPWGGIEKLFFGSGTQLSVL.

Only one count was recorded for this clone. This chain connects TRBV19 to TRBJ1-4; D is unclear. The germline V gene encodes CDR1 LNHDA and CDR2 SQIVND (reference sequence). The V gene lost 1 base and the J gene lost 3 bases, with 12 bases spanning the gap. There are 16 residues in the CDR3. In nucleotides, the CDR3 is TGTGCCAGTAGTATAGGCCAGAGCCTGTCTAATGAAAAACTGTTTTTT. This encodes CASSIGQSLSNEKLFF.

The chain uses TRBV5-8 and TRBJ1-5; no reliable D call. Trimming shortened V by 4 bases and J by 3 bases, and 8 bases separated the two germline ends. The CDR3 is 13 residues long. Per the germline V gene, CDR1 is SGHTS and CDR2 is YDEGEE. CDR3 nucleotides: TGTGCCAGCAGCACCGAACACAATCAGCCCCAGCATTTT. Its protein is CASSTEHNQPQHF. Variable domain in full (rest from reference TRBV5-8 and TRBJ1-5): EAGVTQSPTHLIKTRGQQATLRCSPISGHTSVYWYQQALGLGLQFLLWYDEGEERNRGNFPPRFSGRQFPNYSSELNVNALELEDSALYLCASSTEHNQPQHFGDGTRLSIL.

The V and J genes are TRBV6-5 and TRBJ1-5; the D is unclear. Looked up from germline, CDR1 is MNHEY and CDR2 is SVGAGI. This CDR3 region has 13 residues. V lost 5 bases and J 5 bases, leaving 10 bases between the germline ends. CDR3 in amino acids: CASSRTFDQPQHF. The CDR3 coding sequence is TGTGCCAGCAGTCGGACTTTTGATCAGCCCCAGCATTTT.

This chain uses TRBV7-3 with TRBJ2-1; D unresolved. The CDR3 spans 13 residues. From germline, CDR1 is SGHTA and CDR2 FQGTGA. V lost 4 bases and J 8 bases, leaving 12 bases between the germline ends. The CDR3 is CASSSSRLDEQFF. DNA for the CDR3: TGTGCCAGCAGCTCTTCTCGGTTGGATGAGCAGTTCTTC.

The chain combines TRBV19 with TRBJ2-4; D is undetermined. This CDR3 is 14 amino acids long. CDR1 and CDR2 (germline): LNHDA, SQIVND (reference sequence). The germline V and J ends were trimmed by 3 bases and 1 base, with 7 bases remaining between them. As DNA, the CDR3 is TGTGCCAGTAGTATCCTTGGTGCCAAAAACATTCAGTACTTC. The encoded protein is CASSILGAKNIQYF.

The gene calls are TRBV4-3 and TRBJ1-3, with a possible D match to TRBD1 (5 bases). CDR3 length: 16 residues. Germline V gene sequence: CDR1 LGHNA, CDR2 YSLEER. The ends were cut back, 0 bases at V and 4 bases at J, with 13 bases in the middle. CDR3 nucleotide sequence: TGCGCCAGCAGCCAAGACTCCAGGGAAAGGGGAAACACCATATATTTT. Translation gives CASSQDSRERGNTIYF.

The J gene is TRBJ1-2, the V gene TRBV30, with 7 bases matching TRBD1. V shed 3 bases and J 6 bases; nucleotides not matched to a gene: 16. Per the germline V gene, CDR1 is GTSNPN and CDR2 is SVGIG (reference sequence). This CDR3 has 16 amino acids. DNA for the CDR3: TGTGCCTGGAGCGTACCCACCGGGACAGAATTCAATGGCTACACCTTC. Translation: CAWSVPTGTEFNGYTF.

This rearrangement joins TRBV18 to TRBJ1-2; 9 bases fit TRBD1. The germline V gene has CDR1 KGHSH and CDR2 LQKENI. The ends lost 5 bases at V and 4 bases at J; junction bases unmatched: 5. The CDR3 spans 14 residues. This chain's CDR3 is CASSAQDRGYGYTF. The CDR3 DNA follows: TGTGCCAGCTCAGCACAGGACAGGGGCTATGGCTACACCTTC.

This clone was observed a single time. The DNA of the CDR3 is TGTGCCAGCAGCCGTCGTAGCGGGGGGGTCGACACCGGGGAGCTGTTTTTT. It codes for CASSRRSGGVDTGELFF. The J gene is TRBJ2-2, the V gene TRBV11-2; TRBD2 agrees at 11 bases. The CDR3 length is 17 residues. Germline CDR1 is SGHAT and CDR2 is FQNNGV. The ends lost 5 bases at V and 3 bases at J; junction bases unmatched: 8.

The chain employs TRBV4-2 and TRBJ1-6; D is possibly TRBD1 (5 bases). The V gene lost 3 bases and the J gene lost 7 bases, with 10 bases spanning the gap. This CDR3 spans 14 amino acids. CDR1 LGHNA and CDR2 YNFKEQ come from the germline V gene. The CDR3 nucleotides read TGTGCCAGCAGCCAGCTTACAGGAAATTCACCCCTCCACTTT. Translation: CASSQLTGNSPLHF.

The rearrangement uses TRBV5-1 and TRBJ1-5; D might be TRBD1 (5 bases). Trimming removed 4 bases from V and 2 bases from J, with 10 bases in between. CDR1 SGHRS and CDR2 YFSETQ come from the germline V gene. The CDR3 runs to 14 residues. CDR3 DNA: TGCGCCAGCAGCGGAGGGGATGGCAATCAGCCCCAGCATTTT. It translates to CASSGGDGNQPQHF. Supplemented by reference TRBV5-1 and TRBJ1-5, the full variable domain reads KAGVTQTPRYLIKTRGQQVTLSCSPISGHRSVSWYQQTPGQGLQFLFEYFSETQRNKGNFPGRFSGRQFSNSRSEMNVSTLELGDSALYLCASSGGDGNQPQHFGDGTRLSIL.